The clone carrying this T cell receptor beta chain was picked up one time. Its antigen is as yet unknown. Germline V gene data show CDR1 as SGHNT and CDR2 as YENEEA. V lost 5 bases and J lost 5; bases outside the gene matches: 10. The CDR3 is 15 residues long. This sample was included in a study of Ad26.COV2.S vaccination and SARS-CoV-2 variants. Sample treatment: about 20 received Ad26.COV2.S at low or high dose, single or two shots; 5 received placebo; per-sample allocation not given. Sampling occurred on day 63 after the first vaccine or placebo injection. Built on an Ad26 vector, the vaccine expressed Wuhan-strain SARS-CoV-2 spike. Study-wide points: Greater spike-specific TCR breadth was seen in vaccine recipients than in placebo recipients. Placebo and vaccine recipients had non-spike TCR breadth that was similar. In vaccinated individuals, spike-specific CD8+ and CD4+ T cell responses reportedly displayed substantial breadth.

Measured with immunoSEQ multiplex PCR; TCRdb has only the in-frame clones, and not every one. The data show just over 350,000 clones, 70% to 90% seen once. The TCR was taken from a person between 18 and 65 years old who received the Ad26.COV2.S COVID-19 vaccine or a placebo. The chain joins TRBV11-3 to TRBJ2-5, with TRBD2 matching over 8 bases. The sample here was peripheral blood, taken in a trial of Ad26.COV2.S vaccine versus placebo. The CDR3 nucleotides are TGTGCCAGCAGCACCCCACAGACTAGCGAGGAGACCCAGTACTTC. Its translation is CASSTPQTSEETQYF.